The TCR beta chain under discussion was sequenced for a study of T cells in Graves' hyperthyroidism and ophthalmopathy. Whole-study findings and limits: Also found in blood were most expanded thyroid clonotypes above 0.001.

From RNA transcripts, TCR beta CDR3 regions were amplified. The TCR CDR3 first-round RT-PCR relied on the HTBI primer set. TCRdb reprocessed the multiplex PCR reads with MiXCR, giving one entry per CDR3 protein. In the table there are a few hundred thousand distinct CDR3 sequences, about 43% of which are singletons. The study enrolled patients aged 18 to 65 with newly diagnosed hyperthyroidism of under 2 months' duration. Exclusion of a patient resulted from uncontrolled infection, other autoimmune disease, pregnancy or lactation. V was pared by 9 bases and J by 0 bases, with 20 bases of the junction left unmatched. From germline, CDR1 is ENHRY and CDR2 SYGVKD. This CDR3 comprises 19 residues. Remarks on this clonotype: What it binds is not known.

The receptor comes from a woman younger than 30 with Graves' hyperthyroidism. Sequencing was performed on peripheral blood or thyroid tissue (not recorded which). The chain uses TRBV10-3 and TRBJ2-5, with 9 bases matching TRBD2. CDR3 sequence reads: CAMSSWSLAGALYQETQYF. The CDR3 DNA reads as TGTGCCATGTCTTCCTGGAGCTTAGCGGGAGCCCTGTACCAAGAGACCCAGTACTTC.